The source of this T cell receptor (beta chain) is a study of cytomegalovirus exposure and HLA in healthy donors. Study-wide results and limits: The study listed around 150 cytomegalovirus-associated TCR beta chains.

Germline V gene data show CDR1 as GTSNPN and CDR2 as SVGIG (reference sequence). V lost 1 base and J 0 bases, leaving 4 bases between the germline ends. This CDR3 has 12 amino acids. Libraries were prepared by immunoSEQ multiplex PCR; TCRdb keeps only in-frame clonotypes and omits some of them. The table has some 90,000 clones, 96% seen once; the top ten hold 0.6% to 0.85%. As to this clone: Its specificity is unknown.

The specimen was PBMCs. This TCR derives from a man aged 18 to 30 in good health and CMV-seronegative. The chain uses TRBV30 and TRBJ2-7; no clear D. CDR3 loop: CAWSGDSYEQYV. For the CDR3, the DNA is TGTGCCTGGAGTGGGGACTCCTACGAGCAGTACGTC.